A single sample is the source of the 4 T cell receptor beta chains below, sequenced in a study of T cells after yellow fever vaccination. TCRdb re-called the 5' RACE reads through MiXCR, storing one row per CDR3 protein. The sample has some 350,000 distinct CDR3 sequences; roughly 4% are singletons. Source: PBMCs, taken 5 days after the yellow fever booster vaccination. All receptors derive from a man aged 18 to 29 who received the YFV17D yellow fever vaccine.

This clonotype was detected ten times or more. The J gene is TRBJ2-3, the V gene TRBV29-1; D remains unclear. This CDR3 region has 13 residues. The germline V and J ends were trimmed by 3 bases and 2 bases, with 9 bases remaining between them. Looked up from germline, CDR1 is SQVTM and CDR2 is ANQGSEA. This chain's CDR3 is CSVDYSYTDTQYF. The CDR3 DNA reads TGCAGCGTTGACTACAGCTACACAGATACGCAGTATTTT.

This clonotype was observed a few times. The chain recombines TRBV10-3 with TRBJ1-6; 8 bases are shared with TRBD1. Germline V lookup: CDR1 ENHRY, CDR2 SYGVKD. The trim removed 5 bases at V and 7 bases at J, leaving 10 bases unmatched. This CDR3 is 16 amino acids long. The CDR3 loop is CAISPSGQGGNSPLHF. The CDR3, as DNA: TGTGCCATCAGTCCCTCTGGACAGGGAGGAAATTCACCCCTCCACTTT.

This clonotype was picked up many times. CDR3 residues: CASSPGDLAKNIQYF. CDR3 in DNA: TGTGCCAGCAGCCCGGGGGACCTAGCCAAAAACATTCAGTACTTC. This rearrangement joins TRBV7-9 to TRBJ2-4, with D perhaps matching TRBD2 (6 bases). Trimming cost V 5 bases and J 0 bases, with 11 bases left between them. CDR3 length: 15 amino acids. Germline V lookup: CDR1 SEHNR, CDR2 FQNEAQ (reference sequence).

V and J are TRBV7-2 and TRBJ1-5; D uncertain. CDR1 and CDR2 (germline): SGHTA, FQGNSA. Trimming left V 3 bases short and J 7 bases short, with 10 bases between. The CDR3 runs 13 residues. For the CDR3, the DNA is TGTGCCAGCAGCTTTCTGGTGGAGCAGCCCCAGCATTTT. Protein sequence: CASSFLVEQPQHF.